This T cell receptor (beta chain) was recovered during a study of blood T cells in healthy people across ages. This CDR3 contains 14 residues. Germline V gene data show CDR1 as LNHDA and CDR2 as SQIVND (reference sequence). Primed by a sample-barcoded 5' primer and a J-beta primer mix, a second PCR proceeded for about 6 to 11 cycles. The template-switch adaptor, which had 12 random nucleotides, put a tag on each cDNA molecule. TCRdb itself ran the 5' RACE reads through MiXCR, one entry per CDR3 protein. The table shows approximately 2,000,000 distinct CDR3 sequences, with about two fifths occurring only once.

Sample: blood. J is TRBJ2-5 and V is TRBV19; D is unclear. Near its end, the DNA agrees better with TRBJ2-7, so the J call may be wrong. The TCR was taken from a human donor in good health. The CDR3 bases are TGTGCCAGTAGTATCGACGATGAATCCTACGAGCAGTACTTC. Its protein product is CASSIDDESYEQYF.